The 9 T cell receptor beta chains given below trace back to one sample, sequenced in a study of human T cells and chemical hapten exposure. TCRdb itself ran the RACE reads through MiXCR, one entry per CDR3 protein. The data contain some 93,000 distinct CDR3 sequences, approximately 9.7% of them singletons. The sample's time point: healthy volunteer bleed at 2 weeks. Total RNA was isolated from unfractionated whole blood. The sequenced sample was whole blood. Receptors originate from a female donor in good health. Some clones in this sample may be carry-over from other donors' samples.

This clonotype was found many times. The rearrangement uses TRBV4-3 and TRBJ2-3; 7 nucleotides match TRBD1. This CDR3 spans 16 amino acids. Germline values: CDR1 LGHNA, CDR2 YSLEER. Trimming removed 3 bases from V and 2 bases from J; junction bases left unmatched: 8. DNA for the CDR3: TGCGCCAGCAGCCAGGAGACAGGGACGTCCACAGATACGCAGTATTTT. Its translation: CASSQETGTSTDTQYF.

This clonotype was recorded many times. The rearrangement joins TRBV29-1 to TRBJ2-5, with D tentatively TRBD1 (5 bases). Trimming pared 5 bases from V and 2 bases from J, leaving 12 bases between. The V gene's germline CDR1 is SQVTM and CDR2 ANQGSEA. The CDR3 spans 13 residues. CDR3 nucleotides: TGCAGCGTTACCCCGACAGCGCAAGAGACCCAGTACTTC. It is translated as CSVTPTAQETQYF.

CDR3 protein: CASSSGQGAGRNYGYTF. The DNA for the CDR3 is TGTGCCAGCAGCTCGGGCCAGGGGGCCGGGCGGAACTATGGCTACACCTTC. The rearrangement joins TRBV7-2 to TRBJ1-2; 8 positions match TRBD1. The junction had 12 bases not matched to a gene; V was cut back by 4 bases and J by 2 bases. Germline CDR1 SGHTA, CDR2 FQGNSA. This CDR3 region has 17 residues.

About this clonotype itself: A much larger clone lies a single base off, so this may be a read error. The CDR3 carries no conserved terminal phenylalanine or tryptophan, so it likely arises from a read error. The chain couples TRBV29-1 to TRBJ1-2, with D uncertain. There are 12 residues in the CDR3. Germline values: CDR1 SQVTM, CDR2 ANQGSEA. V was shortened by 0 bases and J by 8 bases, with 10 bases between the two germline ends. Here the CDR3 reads CSVEDLGLGYTS. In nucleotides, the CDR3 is TGCAGCGTTGAAGATCTTGGGTTGGGCTACACCTCC.

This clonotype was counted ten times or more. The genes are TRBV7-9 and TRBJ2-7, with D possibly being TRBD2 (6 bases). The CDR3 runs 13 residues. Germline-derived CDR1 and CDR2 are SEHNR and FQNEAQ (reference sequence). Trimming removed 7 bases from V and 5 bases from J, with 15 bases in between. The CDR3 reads CASTPGLIDEQYF. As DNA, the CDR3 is TGTGCCAGCACCCCAGGACTAATTGACGAGCAGTACTTC.

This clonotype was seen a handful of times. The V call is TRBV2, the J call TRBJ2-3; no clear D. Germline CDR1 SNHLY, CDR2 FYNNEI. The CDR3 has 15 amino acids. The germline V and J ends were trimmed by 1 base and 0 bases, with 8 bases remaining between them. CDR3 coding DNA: TGTGCCAGCAGTGAAGATGTCCTTAGCACAGATACGCAGTATTTT. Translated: CASSEDVLSTDTQYF.

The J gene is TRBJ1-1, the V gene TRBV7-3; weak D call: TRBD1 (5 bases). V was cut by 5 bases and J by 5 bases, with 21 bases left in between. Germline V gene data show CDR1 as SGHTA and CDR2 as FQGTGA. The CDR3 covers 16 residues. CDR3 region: CASSTGAGGSGTEAFF. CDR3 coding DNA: TGTGCCAGCAGCACCGGAGCCGGGGGGAGTGGGACTGAAGCTTTCTTT.

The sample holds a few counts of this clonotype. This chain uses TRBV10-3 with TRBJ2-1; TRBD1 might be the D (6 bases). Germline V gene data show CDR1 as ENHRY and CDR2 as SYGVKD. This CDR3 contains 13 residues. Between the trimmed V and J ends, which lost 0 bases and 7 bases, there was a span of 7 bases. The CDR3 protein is CAISESQGNEQFF. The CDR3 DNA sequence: TGTGCCATCAGTGAGTCCCAGGGGAATGAGCAGTTCTTC.

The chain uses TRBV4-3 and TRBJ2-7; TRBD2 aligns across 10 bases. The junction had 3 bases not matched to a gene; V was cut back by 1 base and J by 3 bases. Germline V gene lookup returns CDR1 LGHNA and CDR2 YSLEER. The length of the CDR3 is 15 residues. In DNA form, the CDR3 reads TGCGCCAGCAGCCAAGCTAGCGGGAGAAGCTACGAGCAGTACTTC. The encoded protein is CASSQASGRSYEQYF.